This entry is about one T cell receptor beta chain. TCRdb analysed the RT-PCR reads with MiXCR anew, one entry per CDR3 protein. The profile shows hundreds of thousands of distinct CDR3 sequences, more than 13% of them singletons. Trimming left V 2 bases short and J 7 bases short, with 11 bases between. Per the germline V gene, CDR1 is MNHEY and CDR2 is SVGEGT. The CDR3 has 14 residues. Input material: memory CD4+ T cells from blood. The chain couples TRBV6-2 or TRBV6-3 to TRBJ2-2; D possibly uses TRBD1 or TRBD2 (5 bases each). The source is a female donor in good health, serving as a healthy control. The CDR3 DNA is TGTGCCAGCAGTTACAGAGGGGTCCACGGGGAGCTGTTTTTT. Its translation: CASSYRGVHGELFF.